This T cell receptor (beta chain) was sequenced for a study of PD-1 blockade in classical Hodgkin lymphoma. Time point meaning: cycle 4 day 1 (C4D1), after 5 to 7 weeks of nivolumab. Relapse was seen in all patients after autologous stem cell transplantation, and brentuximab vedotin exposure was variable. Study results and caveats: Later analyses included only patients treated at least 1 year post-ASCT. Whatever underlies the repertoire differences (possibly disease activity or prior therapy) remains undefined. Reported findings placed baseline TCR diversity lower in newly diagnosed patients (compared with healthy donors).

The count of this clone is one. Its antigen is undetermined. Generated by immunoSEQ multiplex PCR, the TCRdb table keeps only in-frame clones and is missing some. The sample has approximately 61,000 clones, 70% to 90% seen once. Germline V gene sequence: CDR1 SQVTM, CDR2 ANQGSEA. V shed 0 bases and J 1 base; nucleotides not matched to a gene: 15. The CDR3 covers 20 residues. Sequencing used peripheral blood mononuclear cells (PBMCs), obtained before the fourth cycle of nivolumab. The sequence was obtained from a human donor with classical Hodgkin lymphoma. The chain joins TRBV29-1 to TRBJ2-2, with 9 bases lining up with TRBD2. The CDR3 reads CSVEEGVTSGGAGNTGELFF. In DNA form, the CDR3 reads TGCAGCGTTGAAGAGGGGGTGACTAGCGGAGGGGCCGGGAACACCGGGGAGCTGTTTTTT.